The clone carrying this T cell receptor (beta chain) is labeled medium-sized based on frequency. The antigen is unknown. This specimen comes from a study of T cell clusters in autoimmune cytopenias. Whole-study results and caveats: TRB repertoire shifts in secondary cytopenia and chronic lymphocytic leukemia mostly reflected lymphoma, not autoimmunity. Functional roles of the in silico T cell clusters still await experimental validation. Primary autoimmune cytopenia patients appeared to lack physiological T cell clusters present in healthy donors.

TRB amplification used approximately 250 ng of peripheral blood genomic DNA. Multiplex touch-down PCR amplified TRB using TRB-A and TRB-B pools in one tube. TCRdb reanalyzed the multiplex PCR reads and collapses them to one entry per CDR3 protein, without DNA. The sample totals 3,500 or so distinct CDR3 sequences. Germline V CDR1 and CDR2: MNHEY, SVGEGT. The CDR3 is 15 residues long. V usage is TRBV6-2 or TRBV6-3 and J usage is TRBJ2-5. This sequence was found in a human donor with an autoimmune cytopenia or autoimmune hepatitis (not recorded which). The material sequenced was peripheral blood. The CDR3 protein is CASSAYRTGQETQYF.